The clone carrying this T cell receptor beta chain was seen a handful of times. This entry comes from a study of blood T cells in healthy people across ages. With each sample, at least 5 micrograms of total RNA were extracted. Trimming took 2 bases from V and 9 from J, leaving 9 bases between them. The germline V gene encodes CDR1 SGHTS and CDR2 YDEGEE. This CDR3 region has 13 residues. A J-beta primer mix and a sample-barcoded 5' primer were used in a second PCR of about 7 to 12 cycles. TCRdb re-analysed the 5' RACE reads in MiXCR, keeping a single row per CDR3 protein. The repertoire includes about 1.5 million distinct CDR3 sequences, approximately 42% of them detected once, and around 4% sits in the top ten.

This chain joins TRBV5-8 and TRBJ1-6; no clear D. The source material was blood. This sequence originates from a woman aged 18 to 35 in good health. Here the CDR3 DNA reads TGTGCCAGCAGCTTTCGGCTGAGTTCACCCCTCCACTTT. It is translated as CASSFRLSSPLHF.